This TCR beta chain comes out of a study of T cells in Graves' hyperthyroidism and ophthalmopathy. Study conclusions and caveats: Expanded thyroid clonotypes (above 0.001) were mostly also found in blood. Ophthalmopathy onset followed model prediction by a median around 6.6 months.

There are 13 residues in the CDR3. Germline V gene sequence: CDR1 DFQATT, CDR2 SNEGSKA (reference sequence). Between the trimmed V and J ends, which lost 5 bases and 1 base, there was a span of 11 bases. Exclusion followed for patients with uncontrolled infection, other autoimmune disease, pregnancy or lactation. Diagnoses were made from clinical symptoms, serum measures (thyroxine and TRAb), thyroid ultrasound and orbital computed tomography. This clonotype was seen repeatedly, ten times or more. Antigen specificity is unknown. Amplified regions were TCR beta CDR3 sequences from RNA transcripts. HTBI primers were employed in a first-round RT-PCR of the TCR CDR3. One entry per CDR3 protein results from TCRdb running MiXCR on the multiplex PCR reads. The table shows some 620,000 distinct CDR3 sequences, with about a sixth occurring only once.

Source material: blood. The source is a woman aged 30 to 39 with Graves' hyperthyroidism. The V and J genes are TRBV20-1 and TRBJ1-1; possible D gene TRBD1, 5 bases. CDR3 sequence (DNA): TGCAGTGCTTGGGAAGACAGGAACACTGAAGCTTTCTTT. Protein sequence: CSAWEDRNTEAFF.